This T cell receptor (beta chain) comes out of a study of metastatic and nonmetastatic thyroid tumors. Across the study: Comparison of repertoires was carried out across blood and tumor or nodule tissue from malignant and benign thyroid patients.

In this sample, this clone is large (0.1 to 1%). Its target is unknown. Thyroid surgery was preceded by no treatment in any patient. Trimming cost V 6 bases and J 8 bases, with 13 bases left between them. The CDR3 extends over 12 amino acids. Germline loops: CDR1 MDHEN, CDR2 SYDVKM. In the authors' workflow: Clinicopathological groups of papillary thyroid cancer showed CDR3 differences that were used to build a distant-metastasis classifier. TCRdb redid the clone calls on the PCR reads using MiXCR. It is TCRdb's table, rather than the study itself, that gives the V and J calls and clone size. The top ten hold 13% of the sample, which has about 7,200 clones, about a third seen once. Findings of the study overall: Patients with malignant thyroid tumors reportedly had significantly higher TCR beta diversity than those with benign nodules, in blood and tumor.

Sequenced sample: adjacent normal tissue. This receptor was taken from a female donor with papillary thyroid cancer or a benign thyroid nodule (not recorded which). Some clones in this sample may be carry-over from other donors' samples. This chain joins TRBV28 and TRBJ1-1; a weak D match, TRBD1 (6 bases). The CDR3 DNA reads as TGTGCCAGCAGCCAAACAGGGCGCGAAGCTTTCTTT. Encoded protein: CASSQTGREAFF.